These 28 T cell receptor beta chains were all obtained from the same sample, sequenced in a study of patients and donors after allogeneic stem cell transplantation. TCRdb re-derived calls from the RT-PCR reads in MiXCR, one entry per CDR3 protein. The sample has approximately 160,000 distinct CDR3 sequences, approximately 31% seen once. The sequencing input was blood, either unsorted or a sorted T cell fraction (not recorded which). The receptors were sampled from a human donor who was either an allogeneic HSCT recipient or a stem cell or donor lymphocyte infusion donor (not recorded which). It is not recorded whose cells these are; they may come from a transplant donor.

The chain recombines TRBV4-3 with TRBJ2-7, with 8 bases lining up with TRBD2. V gave up 3 bases and J gave up 3 bases; unmatched junction bases: 7. The germline V gene has CDR1 LGHNA and CDR2 YSLEER. CDR3 length equals 15 residues. CDR3 protein: CASSQGRGRNYEQYF. DNA of the CDR3: TGCGCCAGCAGCCAGGGTCGCGGGAGGAACTACGAGCAGTACTTC.

This clonotype appeared a few times. J is TRBJ1-2 and V is TRBV2; D is perhaps TRBD1 (5 bases). V lost 6 bases and J lost 4, with 15 bases in between. Germline CDR1 reads SNHLY; CDR2 reads FYNNEI. The CDR3 totals 14 residues. In DNA form, the CDR3 reads TGTGCCAGCAGGAATTCAGGGACGAGCTATGGCTACACCTTC. It codes for CASRNSGTSYGYTF.

This clonotype was recorded at least ten times. The chain has TRBV29-1 and TRBJ1-1, with D unresolved. Trimming took 5 bases from V and 2 from J, leaving 12 bases between them. The CDR3 extends over 13 amino acids. The germline CDR1 and CDR2 sequences are SQVTM and ANQGSEA. This CDR3 reads CSVRFSGNTEAFF. DNA of the CDR3: TGCAGCGTTAGATTCAGTGGAAACACTGAAGCTTTCTTT.

The V gene is TRBV29-1, the J gene TRBJ2-2, with a tentative D call TRBD1 (6 bases). V lost 3 bases to trimming and J lost 4 bases, with 9 bases between them. In germline, CDR1 is SQVTM, CDR2 ANQGSEA. The CDR3 is 13 residues long. CDR3 sequence: CSVDRGGTGELFF. In nucleotides, the CDR3 is TGCAGCGTTGATAGAGGGGGCACCGGGGAGCTGTTTTTT.

The gene calls are TRBV10-3 and TRBJ2-7; no clear D. Germline V CDR1 and CDR2: ENHRY, SYGVKD. This CDR3 is built from 12 residues. V lost 6 bases and J 4 bases, leaving 10 bases between the germline ends. The CDR3 loop reads CAISWNSYEQYF. CDR3 DNA sequence: TGTGCCATCAGCTGGAATAGTTACGAGCAGTACTTC.

The genes are TRBV7-9 and TRBJ2-5, with TRBD2 identical over 14 bases. The CDR3 is 16 amino acids. In germline, CDR1 is SEHNR, CDR2 FQNEAQ (reference sequence). With V trimmed by 5 bases and J by 4 bases, 6 bases remained unmatched. CDR3 DNA: TGTGCCAGCAGCCCTCGACTAGCGGGAGGGCTAGAGACCCAGTACTTC. Translation gives CASSPRLAGGLETQYF.

In its sample, this clonotype was seen a few times. The gene calls are TRBV2 and TRBJ1-2; a weak D match, TRBD1 (6 bases). Trimming left V 4 bases short and J 4 bases short, with 13 bases between. The CDR3 extends over 14 amino acids. Germline V gives CDR1 SNHLY, CDR2 FYNNEI. This CDR3 is CASSGNRDSYGYTF. For the CDR3, the DNA is TGTGCCAGCAGTGGCAACAGGGATTCCTATGGCTACACCTTC.

The V call is TRBV9, the J call TRBJ2-7; 11 nucleotides align to TRBD1. With 4 bases clipped from V and 2 bases from J, the junction kept 5 bases outside the gene matches. The length of the CDR3 is 15 residues. Germline V lookup: CDR1 SGDLS, CDR2 YYNGEE. In DNA form, the CDR3 reads TGTGCCAGCAGCAAGGGACAGGGGGTCGCCTACGAGCAGTACTTC. This translates into CASSKGQGVAYEQYF.

This clonotype appeared many times. The genes are TRBV10-3 and TRBJ1-4; weak D call: TRBD1 (6 bases). The V gene lost 6 bases and the J gene lost 4 bases, with 12 bases spanning the gap. CDR1 is ENHRY and CDR2 is SYGVKD in the germline V gene. The CDR3 contains 14 residues. The CDR3 here is CAIRSGTLNEKLFF. DNA for the CDR3: TGTGCCATCAGGAGCGGGACACTTAATGAAAAACTGTTTTTT.

This clonotype was observed a handful of times. As DNA, the CDR3 is TGCGCCAGCAGCCAACATACAGGGGGCCGAAATGAGCAGTTCTTC. Protein: CASSQHTGGRNEQFF. The rearrangement uses TRBV4-3 and TRBJ2-1; 9 bases agree with TRBD1. In germline, CDR1 is LGHNA, CDR2 YSLEER. The CDR3 loop spans 15 amino acids. The V and J ends lost 2 bases and 7 bases, in that order; junction bases with no gene match: 6.

Regarding this clonotype: At one boundary the junction diverges from the germline segment, which might be a read error. V and J are TRBV7-6 and TRBJ2-1, with unresolved D. CDR1 is SGHVS, CDR2 FNYEAQ, per germline. The CDR3 sequence is 14 residues long. In DNA form, the CDR3 reads TGTGCCAGCCGCTTAGGTACTACCGACAATGAGCAGTTCTTC. Translated: CASRLGTTDNEQFF.

The sample holds a few counts of this clonotype. The rearrangement uses TRBV4-3 and TRBJ2-2; 9 nucleotides agree with TRBD1. The V gene's germline CDR1 is LGHNA and CDR2 YSLEER. There are 18 residues in the CDR3. Germline trimming cut 1 base from V and 4 bases from J; bases unmatched to any gene: 10. The DNA of the CDR3 is TGCGCCAGCAGCCAAGGGTCGTCCTGGACAGGGGTCACCGGGGAGCTGTTTTTT. Amino acid sequence: CASSQGSSWTGVTGELFF.

The chain employs TRBV6-1 and TRBJ2-7, with no clear D. CDR3 length: 15 residues. CDR1 MNHNS and CDR2 SASEGT come from the germline V gene. Trimming pared 2 bases from V and 3 bases from J, leaving 14 bases between. The CDR3: CASSESSPVYYEQYF. DNA for the CDR3: TGTGCCAGCAGTGAATCATCTCCCGTTTACTACGAGCAGTACTTC.

The rearrangement links TRBV3-1 to TRBJ2-1; 7 bases match TRBD2. The CDR3 extends over 16 amino acids. The trim removed 3 bases at V and 4 bases at J, leaving 9 bases unmatched. The germline CDR1 and CDR2 sequences are LGHDT and YNNKEL (reference sequence). The CDR3 nucleotides read TGTGCCAGCAGCCAGGGCGGGAGAAGGGTATACAATGAGCAGTTCTTC. This translates into CASSQGGRRVYNEQFF.

A few counts support this clonotype. The chain recombines TRBV29-1 with TRBJ2-7; the D is unclear. The CDR3 consists of 13 residues. Trimming took off 4 bases at V and 0 bases at J, with 10 bases between the two ends. CDR1 and CDR2 (germline): SQVTM, ANQGSEA. CDR3 amino acids: CSVVKGSSYEQYF. CDR3 DNA sequence: TGCAGCGTTGTTAAGGGTTCCTCCTACGAGCAGTACTTC.

In its sample, this clonotype was seen many times. The V call is TRBV12-3 or TRBV12-4, the J call TRBJ1-5, with D unclear. The CDR3 loop spans 14 amino acids. Trimming took off 4 bases at V and 2 bases at J, with 9 bases between the two ends. CDR3 nucleotides: TGTGCCAGCAGTTGGGCGAGGGGCAATCAGCCCCAGCATTTT. Its protein is CASSWARGNQPQHF.

This clonotype was seen only a few times. V gene TRBV6-6 combines with J gene TRBJ1-6; D might be TRBD1 (5 bases). Germline V gene lookup returns CDR1 MNHNY and CDR2 SVGAGI (reference sequence). Trimming removed 2 bases from V and 9 bases from J, with 11 bases in between. This CDR3 comprises 14 residues. DNA for the CDR3: TGTGCCAGCAGTTACCCTAGACAGTCTTCACCCCTCCACTTT. This gives the protein CASSYPRQSSPLHF.

The chain recombines TRBV20-1 with TRBJ2-1; maybe TRBD2 (6 bases). The V end lost 0 bases, the J end lost 4 bases, and 16 bases lay between the germline ends. Germline CDR1 reads DFQATT; CDR2 reads SNEGSKA (reference sequence). The CDR3 has 16 amino acids. The CDR3 coding sequence is TGCAGTGCTAGAGATCGGCCGGAACTAGCTTACAATGAGCAGTTCTTC. It specifies CSARDRPELAYNEQFF.

The J gene is TRBJ2-1, the V gene TRBV25-1; 7 nucleotides line up with TRBD2. V lost 4 bases, J lost 10 bases, and 1 base stayed unmatched. Germline V lookup: CDR1 MGHDK, CDR2 SYGVNS. There are 11 residues in the CDR3. In nucleotides, the CDR3 is TGTGCCAGCAGTGTGGGACTAGAGCAGTTCTTC. It codes for CASSVGLEQFF.

This clonotype showed up just a few times. The genes are TRBV16 and TRBJ1-1; D possibly corresponds to TRBD1 (5 bases). V was shortened by 5 bases and J by 7 bases, with 20 bases between the two germline ends. The CDR3 consists of 15 residues. The germline CDR1 and CDR2 sequences are KGHSY and FQNENV. Here the CDR3 DNA reads TGTGCCAGCAGCTTTCTCGGGGGGGTTGAAGGTGAAGCTTTCTTT. It translates to CASSFLGGVEGEAFF.

The chain couples TRBV21-1 to TRBJ1-5; the table's D call, TRBD1, has no DNA check behind it. TRBV21-1 is described as a pseudogene. The CDR3 has 18 residues. CDR3: CASSKSTGGLNSNQPQHF. The CDR3 nucleotides read TGTGCCAGCAGCAAGTCGACAGGGGGCCTCAATAGCAATCAGCCCCAGCATTTT.

The genes are TRBV20-1 and TRBJ2-7, with D possibly matching TRBD2 (6 bases). The V gene's germline CDR1 is DFQATT and CDR2 SNEGSKA (reference sequence). The CDR3 is 15 residues long. Trimming shortened V by 1 base and J by 4 bases, and 17 bases separated the two germline ends. The CDR3 sequence: CSARGEVNRPYEQYF. For the CDR3, the DNA is TGCAGTGCTAGAGGGGAGGTAAACAGACCTTACGAGCAGTACTTC.

Notes on this clonotype: A read error is possible here, since a much larger clone lies one base away. The chain combines TRBV29-1 with TRBJ1-1; D is unresolved. Germline V lookup: CDR1 SQVTM, CDR2 ANQGSEA. This CDR3 is 14 amino acids long. The CDR3 sequence is CSVEEGPANTESFF. The DNA of the CDR3 is TGCAGCGTTGAAGAAGGCCCAGCGAACACTGAATCTTTCTTT.

The chain joins TRBV4-3 to TRBJ2-5, with 10 positions matching TRBD2. Trimming cost V 1 base and J 2 bases; bases outside gene matches: 4. Germline CDR1 is LGHNA and CDR2 is YSLEER. The CDR3 sequence is 16 residues long. CDR3 sequence reads: CASSQGGSGRQETQYF. CDR3 sequence (DNA): TGCGCCAGCAGCCAAGGGGGTAGCGGGAGGCAAGAGACCCAGTACTTC.

In its sample, this clonotype was seen a few times. In DNA form, the CDR3 reads TGTGCCAGCAGTGCCTGGATGGCGATCACGATTAACTATGGCTACACCTTC. This sequence encodes CASSAWMAITINYGYTF. This chain joins TRBV12-3 or TRBV12-4 and TRBJ1-2; unclear D gene. This CDR3 has 17 amino acids. V lost 5 bases and J 1 base, leaving 20 bases between the germline ends.

This clonotype appeared a few times. V usage is TRBV6-5 and J usage is TRBJ1-2; 7 nucleotides line up with TRBD1. The CDR3 runs 14 residues. The V gene end was trimmed by 4 bases and the J gene end by 4 bases; junction bases not matched to a gene: 6. Germline V gene sequence: CDR1 MNHEY, CDR2 SVGAGI. The CDR3: CASSFTGEGYGYTF. The CDR3 DNA reads as TGTGCCAGCAGTTTTACAGGGGAGGGCTATGGCTACACCTTC.

The V and J genes are TRBV6-5 and TRBJ2-7; D is possibly TRBD1 or TRBD2 (5 bases each). This CDR3 has 15 residues. With 2 bases removed from V and 3 bases from J, the gap between germline ends came to 14 bases. In germline, CDR1 is MNHEY, CDR2 SVGAGI. Here the CDR3 reads CASSYGRDGGYEQYF. The CDR3 region has the DNA TGTGCCAGCAGTTACGGTAGGGACGGAGGCTACGAGCAGTACTTC.

In this sample, this clonotype turned up a few times. The J gene is TRBJ2-2, the V gene TRBV9, with 9 bases identical to TRBD2. The CDR3 has 16 amino acids. Germline values: CDR1 SGDLS, CDR2 YYNGEE. V shed 4 bases, J shed 1 base, and the junction held 5 bases outside the gene matches. CDR3: CASSPSGRQNTGELFF. CDR3 nucleotides: TGTGCCAGCAGCCCGAGCGGGAGGCAGAACACCGGGGAGCTGTTTTTT.